One and the same sample provided the 30 T cell receptor beta chains below, sequenced in a study of T cell responses to AZD1222 COVID-19 vaccine (dated by TCRdb to 2020 to 2022). The library was made by the immunoSEQ multiplex PCR assay. As stored in TCRdb, this immuneACCESS dataset retains in-frame rearrangements with V and J assigned. A fraction of the clones does not appear; measured against another copy, unresolved V genes explain less than half of the discrepancy, and the remainder lacks a known reason. The sample table holds 80,000 or so clones, of which about 90% were seen once. Roughly 4.8% of the sample rests with the top ten. Per the publication, the time point label means: baseline before first vaccination. Per the publication, the treatment or condition label means: meningococcal conjugate vaccine given as trial control. The source was peripheral blood, collected on day 0 of MenACWY control vaccination. The receptors shown here come from an adult in good health.

The chain carries TRBV25-1 and TRBJ1-4; 8 positions agree with TRBD1. The V segment lost 3 bases and the J segment 14 bases; nucleotides outside the gene matches: 5. The CDR3 is 12 residues long. CDR1 is MGHDK and CDR2 is SYGVNS in the germline V gene. CDR3 nucleotide sequence: TGTGCCAGCAGTGAGACCCGGGACAGGCTGTTTTTT. Translation gives CASSETRDRLFF.

This chain joins TRBV11-2 and TRBJ2-7; TRBD1 aligns across 7 bases. Germline V CDR1 and CDR2: SGHAT, FQNNGV. The length of the CDR3 is 15 residues. J lost 1 base, V lost 4 bases, and 7 bases had no gene match. CDR3 nucleotide sequence: TGTGCCAGCAGCTCCTACCGGGACAGATCCTACGAGCAGTACTTC. This translates into CASSSYRDRSYEQYF.

The rearrangement joins TRBV2 to TRBJ1-3; 7 positions match TRBD1. Germline lookup yields CDR1 SNHLY and CDR2 FYNNEI. V shed 4 bases, J shed 2 bases, and the junction held 8 bases outside the gene matches. The CDR3 runs 16 residues. Written as DNA, the CDR3 is TGTGCCAGCAGTGTTTACGGGACAGCCACTGGAAACACCATATATTTT. This translates into CASSVYGTATGNTIYF.

This clone was counted once. V is TRBV5-1 and J is TRBJ2-1, with D perhaps matching TRBD2 (5 bases). CDR1 is SGHRS and CDR2 is YFSETQ in the germline V gene. V was trimmed by 2 bases and J by 3 bases, leaving 15 bases between them. The CDR3 loop spans 16 amino acids. The CDR3 spells CASSLGGGNLYNEQFF. The DNA for the CDR3 is TGCGCCAGCAGCTTAGGAGGTGGGAACCTCTACAATGAGCAGTTCTTC.

This chain connects TRBV7-9 to TRBJ1-1; D ambiguous. This CDR3 is built from 14 residues. V dropped 1 base and J dropped 4 bases, with 10 bases sitting between them. The V gene's germline CDR1 is SEHNR and CDR2 FQNEAQ (reference sequence). CDR3 DNA: TGTGCCAGCAGCTTAGAGACCGGGAGCACTGAAGCTTTCTTT. Protein sequence: CASSLETGSTEAFF.

The chain carries TRBV5-1 and TRBJ1-1; D call uncertain. Germline CDR1 SGHRS, CDR2 YFSETQ. V gave up 1 base and J gave up 0 bases, with 4 bases separating them. The CDR3 is 13 residues long. The CDR3 sequence is CASSLRLNTEAFF. The CDR3 DNA reads as TGCGCCAGCAGCTTGCGACTGAACACTGAAGCTTTCTTT.

This chain links TRBV9 with TRBJ1-5; tentatively, D is TRBD1 (5 bases). Germline assignment: CDR1 SGDLS and CDR2 YYNGEE. The CDR3 runs to 16 residues. V shed 4 bases and J shed 1 base, with 15 bases lying between them. In nucleotides, the CDR3 is TGTGCCAGCAGCAGAGGAGGAGGGGCGAGCAATCAGCCCCAGCATTTT. Translating it yields CASSRGGGASNQPQHF.

The chain couples TRBV5-4 to TRBJ1-2, with no clear D. Germline lookup yields CDR1 SGHNT and CDR2 YYREEE (reference sequence). The CDR3 contains 14 residues. Trimming left V 0 bases short and J 2 bases short, with 8 bases between. For the CDR3, the DNA is TGTGCCAGCAGCTTGGATCGGAGGAACTATGGCTACACCTTC. This translates into CASSLDRRNYGYTF.

The J gene is TRBJ2-3, the V gene TRBV29-1; 10 bases line up with TRBD2. The CDR3 is 14 residues long. Germline CDR1 is SQVTM and CDR2 is ANQGSEA. V lost 4 bases and J lost 6; bases outside the gene matches: 7. DNA of the CDR3: TGCAGCGTTGGAGATAGCGGGAGGTCGGATACGCAGTATTTT. It specifies CSVGDSGRSDTQYF.

The chain joins TRBV10-3 to TRBJ1-1; D is unresolved. The CDR3 covers 13 residues. V lost 5 bases, J lost 3 bases, and 10 bases lay in between. Germline V gene sequence: CDR1 ENHRY, CDR2 SYGVKD. CDR3 protein: CAISPTEDTEAFF. Here the CDR3 DNA reads TGTGCCATCAGTCCAACAGAAGACACTGAAGCTTTCTTT.

The chain recombines TRBV5-4 with TRBJ2-3; no definite D call. The CDR3 runs to 11 residues. The germline V gene encodes CDR1 SGHNT and CDR2 YYREEE (reference sequence). Trimming stripped 0 bases from V and 4 bases from J, with 0 bases between. The CDR3 bases are TGTGCCAGCAGCTTGGCAGATACGCAGTATTTT. Translation: CASSLADTQYF.

V and J are TRBV27 and TRBJ1-2; 7 bases agree with TRBD1. V trimming: 3 bases; J trimming: 2 bases; junction bases outside the gene matches: 3. The CDR3 contains 14 residues. The germline V gene has CDR1 MNHEY and CDR2 SMNVEV (reference sequence). CDR3 protein: CASSFWGQNYGYTF. CDR3 bases: TGTGCCAGCAGTTTCTGGGGACAGAACTATGGCTACACCTTC.

V and J are TRBV5-1 and TRBJ2-1, with 7 bases identical to TRBD2. The CDR3 contains 15 residues. Germline V gene lookup returns CDR1 SGHRS and CDR2 YFSETQ. V lost 7 bases to trimming and J lost 6 bases; unmatched junction nucleotides: 13. CDR3: CASRGELAAGNEQFF. Here the CDR3 DNA reads TGCGCCAGCCGGGGGGAACTAGCAGCCGGCAATGAGCAGTTCTTC.

The chain carries TRBV15 and TRBJ1-3, with D hard to call. The germline V and J ends were trimmed by 0 bases and 3 bases, with 9 bases remaining between them. Germline values: CDR1 LNHNV, CDR2 YYDKDF (reference sequence). The CDR3 totals 15 residues. In DNA form, the CDR3 reads TGTGCCACCAGCAGAGATTGGGGTGGTGGAAACACCATATATTTT. Its translation: CATSRDWGGGNTIYF.

The gene calls are TRBV19 and TRBJ2-2, with TRBD2 identical over 7 bases. Looked up from germline, CDR1 is LNHDA and CDR2 is SQIVND (reference sequence). V lost 1 base to trimming and J lost 7 bases; unmatched junction nucleotides: 6. The CDR3 totals 15 residues. As DNA, the CDR3 is TGTGCCAGTAGTATAGGGAGTCGGGGGGACGGGGAGCTGTTTTTT. This translates into CASSIGSRGDGELFF.

The gene calls are TRBV10-2 and TRBJ2-2; no firm D call. The CDR3 has 19 residues. From germline, CDR1 is WSHSY and CDR2 SAAADI. With 2 bases removed from V and 0 bases from J, the gap between germline ends came to 19 bases. CDR3 DNA sequence: TGCGCCAGCAGTGAGATCGGGCTGGGCCCTTCAGCGAACACCGGGGAGCTGTTTTTT. Its protein product is CASSEIGLGPSANTGELFF.

The chain recombines TRBV2 with TRBJ2-1, with 7 positions matching TRBD2. The germline gives CDR1 SNHLY, CDR2 FYNNEI. V was clipped by 8 bases and J by 0 bases; unmatched bases: 4. The CDR3 is made up of 14 amino acids. The CDR3 is CASASGISYNEQFF. Written as DNA, the CDR3 is TGTGCCAGCGCAAGCGGGATCTCCTACAATGAGCAGTTCTTC.

The chain combines TRBV5-4 with TRBJ2-7, with D perhaps given as TRBD1 or TRBD2 (5 bases each). CDR3 length: 12 amino acids. Trimming removed 5 bases from V and 3 bases from J, with 9 bases in between. The germline CDR1 and CDR2 sequences are SGHNT and YYREEE (reference sequence). The CDR3 coding sequence is TGTGCCAGCAGTAGCGACAGCTACGAGCAGTACTTC. This codes for CASSSDSYEQYF. Variable domain in full (rest from reference TRBV5-4 and TRBJ2-7): ETGVTQSPTHLIKTRGQQVTLRCSSQSGHNTVSWYQQALGQGPQFIFQYYREEENGRGNFPPRFSGLQFPNYSSELNVNALELDDSALYLCASSSDSYEQYFGPGTRLTVT.

The gene calls are TRBV19 and TRBJ2-5, with D unresolved. This CDR3 spans 16 amino acids. Trimming left V 0 bases short and J 2 bases short, with 13 bases between. CDR1 is LNHDA, CDR2 SQIVND, per germline (reference sequence). In DNA, the CDR3 is TGTGCCAGTAGTATAGATCTAGTAGGCGGTCAAGAGACCCAGTACTTC. This codes for CASSIDLVGGQETQYF.

This clone appeared a single time. The chain couples TRBV19 to TRBJ2-5; 9 nucleotides line up with TRBD1. V lost 4 bases, J lost 5 bases, and 8 bases stayed unmatched. Per germline, CDR1 LNHDA and CDR2 SQIVND (reference sequence). CDR3 length: 15 residues. Here the CDR3 DNA reads TGTGCCAGTAGTAAGGGGACAGGGAGGGGTGAGACCCAGTACTTC. It codes for CASSKGTGRGETQYF.

V and J are TRBV25-1 and TRBJ2-3; D is undetermined. CDR3 length: 13 residues. V was cut by 3 bases and J by 2 bases, with 6 bases left in between. CDR1 and CDR2 from the germline V gene are MGHDK and SYGVNS. The CDR3 region is CASSDVYTDTQYF. The CDR3 DNA reads as TGTGCCAGCAGTGATGTGTACACAGATACGCAGTATTTT.

A word on this clone: At one end the junction does not follow the germline gene, possibly because of a read error. The chain recombines TRBV27 with TRBJ2-7; D may be TRBD1 or TRBD2 (6 bases each). Germline CDR1 reads MNHEY; CDR2 reads SMNVEV (reference sequence). This CDR3 has 12 amino acids. This CDR3 is CASSTGLRGPLF. CDR3 DNA: TGTGCCAGCAGTACAGGATTACGGGGGCCACTATTC.

This CDR3 is CASSLAHGGLAGNNEQFF. DNA for the CDR3: TGTGCCAGCAGCTTAGCGCACGGGGGACTAGCGGGGAACAATGAGCAGTTCTTC. This rearrangement joins TRBV7-8 to TRBJ2-1, with 13 positions matching TRBD2. The length of the CDR3 is 18 residues. V lost 0 bases and J lost 5; bases outside the gene matches: 7. CDR1 is SGHVS, CDR2 FQNEAQ, per germline.

The chain joins TRBV5-6 to TRBJ1-6; the match to TRBD1 covers 8 bases. V lost 0 bases and J lost 9; bases outside the gene matches: 2. Germline values: CDR1 SGHDT, CDR2 YYEEEE. The CDR3 is made up of 14 amino acids. CDR3 sequence reads: CASSLGQGLSPLHF. The CDR3 DNA is TGTGCCAGCAGCTTGGGACAGGGGCTTTCACCCCTCCACTTT.

The chain employs TRBV30 and TRBJ1-6; no definite D call. Trimming cost V 0 bases and J 10 bases, with 10 bases left between them. The CDR3 is made up of 13 amino acids. The germline CDR1 and CDR2 sequences are GTSNPN and SVGIG (reference sequence). CDR3 nucleotides: TGTGCCTGGAGTGTGGAACTTCGATCACCCCTCCACTTT. The encoded protein is CAWSVELRSPLHF.

This chain links TRBV24-1 with TRBJ2-1; D ambiguous. CDR3 length: 12 amino acids. V lost 7 bases and J lost 4, with 7 bases in between. Germline CDR1 and CDR2: KGHDR and SFDVKD. CDR3 DNA: TGTGCCACCAGCGACACGTACAATGAGCAGTTCTTC. Protein sequence: CATSDTYNEQFF.

This clone was seen a single time. This sequence joins TRBV7-9 and TRBJ1-2; D gene uncertain. Per the germline V gene, CDR1 is SEHNR and CDR2 is FQNEAQ (reference sequence). Trimming took 5 bases from V and 8 from J, leaving 18 bases between them. There are 14 residues in the CDR3. The CDR3 sequence is CASSLSGLRNGYTF. For the CDR3, the DNA is TGTGCCAGCAGCCTTTCCGGGCTGAGGAACGGCTACACCTTC. Filled out from reference TRBV7-9 and TRBJ1-2, the complete variable domain reads DTGVSQNPRHKITKRGQNVTFRCDPISEHNRLYWYRQTLGQGPEFLTYFQNEAQLEKSRLLSDRFSAERPKGSFSTLEIQRTEQGDSAMYLCASSLSGLRNGYTFGSGTRLTVV.

The chain uses TRBV11-2 and TRBJ2-5, with D possibly TRBD2 on 5 matching bases. V shed 8 bases and J shed 3 bases, with 13 bases lying between them. Germline-derived CDR1 and CDR2 are SGHAT and FQNNGV. The CDR3 is 13 residues long. The CDR3 DNA reads TGTGCCAGCGGTACTAGTTACGAAGAGACCCAGTACTTC. Translating gives CASGTSYEETQYF.

The V and J genes are TRBV27 and TRBJ1-2; D is undetermined. Trimming pared 4 bases from V and 6 bases from J, leaving 9 bases between. The CDR3 has 12 amino acids. The V gene's germline CDR1 is MNHEY and CDR2 SMNVEV (reference sequence). The CDR3 region is CASSSRNHGYTF. CDR3 in DNA: TGTGCCAGCAGTTCCAGAAACCATGGCTACACCTTC.

The chain has TRBV7-2 and TRBJ2-2; D remains ambiguous. The V gene lost 3 bases and the J gene lost 7 bases, with 3 bases spanning the gap. Per germline, CDR1 SGHTA and CDR2 FQGNSA. The CDR3 contains 11 residues. The CDR3 region has the DNA TGTGCCAGCAGCTTTATCGGGGAGCTGTTTTTT. It translates to CASSFIGELFF.